Reported below is one TCR beta chain. The sample is drawn from a study of blood T cell repertoires in COVID-19. Study-wide background: In each case, the material was cDNA or gDNA derived from T cells, B-cell-depleted T cells, or PBMCs.

Clones were read by immunoSEQ multiplex PCR, and TCRdb kept only the in-frame ones, dropping some. The table records roughly 260,000 clones, 80% to 90% of them present only once. This TCR was sampled from a woman between 65 and 79 years old with acute or convalescent COVID-19. Sequencing was done on a sample of peripheral blood.

CDR3 region: CASSIGGQYGYTF. The CDR3 DNA is TGTGCCAGCAGCATAGGGGGACAGTATGGCTACACCTTC. The rearrangement uses TRBV6-5 and TRBJ1-2; 7 bases line up with TRBD1. The CDR3 is made up of 13 amino acids. Germline V gene data show CDR1 as MNHEY and CDR2 as SVGAGI. With V trimmed by 6 bases and J by 5 bases, 6 bases remained unmatched.